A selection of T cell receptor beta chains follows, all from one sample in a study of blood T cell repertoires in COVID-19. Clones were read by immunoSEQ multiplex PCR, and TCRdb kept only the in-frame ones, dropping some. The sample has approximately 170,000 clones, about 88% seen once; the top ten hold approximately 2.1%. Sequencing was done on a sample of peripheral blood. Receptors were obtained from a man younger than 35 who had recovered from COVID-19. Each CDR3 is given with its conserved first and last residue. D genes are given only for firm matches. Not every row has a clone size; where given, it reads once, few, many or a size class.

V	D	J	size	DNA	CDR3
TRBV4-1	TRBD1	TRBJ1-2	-	TGCGCCAGCAGCCAACCGTCGGGACAGGCCTATGGCTACACCTTC	CASSQPSGQAYGYTF
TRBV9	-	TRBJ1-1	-	TGTGCCAGCAGCGTAGGTAAGGCAGGAGGGACTGAAGCTTTCTTT	CASSVGKAGGTEAFF
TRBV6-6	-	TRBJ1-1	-	TGTGCCAGCAGTACCCCATCGCGGGAAGCTTTCTTT	CASSTPSREAFF
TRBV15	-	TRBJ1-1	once	TGTGCCACCAGCACCTACCAGGGGAGGAACACTGAAGCTTTCTTT	CATSTYQGRNTEAFF
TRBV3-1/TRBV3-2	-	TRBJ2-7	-	TGTGCCAGCAGCCAAGGAAGGGAGTGGAGGTTC	CASSQGREWRF
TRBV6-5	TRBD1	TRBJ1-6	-	TGTGCCAGCAGTCCCGGACAGGGGACCTGGGGCCTCCACTTT	CASSPGQGTWGLHF
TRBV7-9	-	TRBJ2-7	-	TGTGCCAGCAGCCCCGGTGGCTCCTACGAGCAGTACTTC	CASSPGGSYEQYF
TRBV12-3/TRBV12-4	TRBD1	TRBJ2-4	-	TGTGCCAGCAGTTTCGACAGGGGAAACATTCAGTACTTC	CASSFDRGNIQYF
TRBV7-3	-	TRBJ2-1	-	TGTGCCAGCAGCTTTGGGGAGAACACCTACAATGAGCAGTTCTTC	CASSFGENTYNEQFF
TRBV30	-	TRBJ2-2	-	TGTGCCTGGAGTGCCGGAAAGGGAGCCGGGGAGCTGTTTTTT	CAWSAGKGAGELFF
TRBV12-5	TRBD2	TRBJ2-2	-	TGTGCTAGCCACCTTAGCGGGAGGGCCAACACCGGGGAGCTGTTTTTT	CASHLSGRANTGELFF
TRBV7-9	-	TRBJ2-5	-	TGTGCCAGCAGCTTAAAGCGGGCGTACCAAGAGACCCAGTACTTC	CASSLKRAYQETQYF
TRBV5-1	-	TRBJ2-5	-	TGCGCCAGCAGCTCGGCTAGCTACGAGACCCAGTACTTC	CASSSASYETQYF
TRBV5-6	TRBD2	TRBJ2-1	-	TGTGCCAGCAGCCCACTTAGCGGGAGTGGGTACAATGAGCAGTTCTTC	CASSPLSGSGYNEQFF
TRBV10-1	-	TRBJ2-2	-	TGCGCCAGCAGTGATGGTTCAGGGCCCGGGGAGCTGTTTTTT	CASSDGSGPGELFF
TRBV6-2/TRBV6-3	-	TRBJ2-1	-	TGTGCCAGCAGTTACACTAGGTCGGTGGGGAATGAGCAGTTCTTC	CASSYTRSVGNEQFF
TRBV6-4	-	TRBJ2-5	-	TGTGCCAGCACCCCACCCTGGGCGCGAAACCAAGAGACCCAGTACTTC	CASTPPWARNQETQYF
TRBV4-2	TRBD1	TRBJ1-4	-	TGTGCCAGCAGCCAGGGTTCGACAGGGGACGGGGGGGAAAAACTGTTTTTT	CASSQGSTGDGGEKLFF
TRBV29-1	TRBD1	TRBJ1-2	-	TGCAGCGCTACCCCGGGACAGGGGGGCTATGGCTACACCTTC	CSATPGQGGYGYTF
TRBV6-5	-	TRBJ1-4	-	TGTGCCAGCAGCCGCGGGGGGGCAACTAATGAAAAACTGTTTTTT	CASSRGGATNEKLFF
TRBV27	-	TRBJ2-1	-	TGTGCCAGCAGTTTAAGCGGGCCTGACAATGAGCAGTTCTTC	CASSLSGPDNEQFF
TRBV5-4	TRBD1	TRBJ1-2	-	TGTGCCAGCAGCTTGGGGCAGGGGGCCACTTATGGCTACACCTTC	CASSLGQGATYGYTF
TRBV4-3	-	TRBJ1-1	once	TGCGCCAGCAGCCAAGGAGGATACACTGAAGCTTTCTTT	CASSQGGYTEAFF
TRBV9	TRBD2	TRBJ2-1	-	TGTGCCAGCAGCGTAGGGGGGACTAGCGGACCCTACAATGAGCAGTTCTTC	CASSVGGTSGPYNEQFF
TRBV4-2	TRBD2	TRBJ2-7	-	TGTGCCAGCAGCCAAAATAGCGGGAGGAACGAGCAGTACTTC	CASSQNSGRNEQYF
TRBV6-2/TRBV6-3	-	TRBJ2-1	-	TGTGCCAGCAGTTATAGGATAGCAAGCTACAATGAGCAGTTCTTC	CASSYRIASYNEQFF
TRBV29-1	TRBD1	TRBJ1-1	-	TGCAGCGCCCGAGACAGGGCGACTGAAGCTTTCTTT	CSARDRATEAFF